This T cell receptor (beta chain) was sequenced for a study of cytomegalovirus exposure and HLA in healthy donors. This CDR3 has 15 residues. Trimming removed 3 bases at V and 5 bases at J, with 16 bases between. Germline lookup yields CDR1 LNHDA and CDR2 SQIVND (reference sequence). With 60 Vbeta and 13 Jbeta primers, the PCR was carried out. Profiled with immunoSEQ multiplex PCR; TCRdb holds only in-frame clones, not every one. The sample yields some 180,000 clones, roughly 87% seen once. The chain couples TRBV19 to TRBJ2-5; D is unresolved. The sequenced material came from PBMCs. This TCR was sampled from a girl under two years old in good health and CMV-seronegative. The CDR3 spells CASSILLSNSETQYF. CDR3 DNA: TGTGCCAGTAGTATTCTTTTGAGTAACTCGGAGACCCAGTACTTC.